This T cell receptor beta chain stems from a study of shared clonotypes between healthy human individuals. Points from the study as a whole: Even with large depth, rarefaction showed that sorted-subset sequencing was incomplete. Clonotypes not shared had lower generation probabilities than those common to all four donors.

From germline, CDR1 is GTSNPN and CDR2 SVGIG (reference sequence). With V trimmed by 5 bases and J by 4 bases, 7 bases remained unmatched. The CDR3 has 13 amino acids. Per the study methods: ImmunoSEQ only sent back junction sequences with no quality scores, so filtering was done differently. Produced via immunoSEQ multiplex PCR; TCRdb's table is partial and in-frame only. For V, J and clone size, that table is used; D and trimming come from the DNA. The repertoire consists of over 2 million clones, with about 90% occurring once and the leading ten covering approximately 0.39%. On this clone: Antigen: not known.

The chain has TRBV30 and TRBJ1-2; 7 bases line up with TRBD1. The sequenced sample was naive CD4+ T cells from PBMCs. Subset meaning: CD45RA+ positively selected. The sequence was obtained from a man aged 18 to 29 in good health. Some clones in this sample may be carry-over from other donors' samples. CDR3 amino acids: CAWDLDRSYGYTF. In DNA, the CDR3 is TGTGCCTGGGATTTGGACAGGTCCTATGGCTACACCTTC.